The source of this T cell receptor beta chain is a study of cytomegalovirus exposure and HLA in healthy donors. Turning to the study itself: Around 180 million T cells yielded more than 90 million unique TCR beta sequences in earlier analysis. Overall study results and limits: Later analysis suggested links between common viral pathogens and several top significant clusters. With later analysis, a missense DCLRE1C variant became linked to TCR beta V- and J-gene trimming. The study recorded around 160 TCR beta chains that were cytomegalovirus-associated.

As concerns this clone: Its antigen remains unidentified.

The PCR made use of 60 Vbeta and 13 Jbeta primers. Clones were sequenced by immunoSEQ multiplex PCR, and TCRdb holds only the in-frame ones, with some missing. Recorded for this sample: 30,000 to 40,000 clones. In germline, CDR1 is SGHNT, CDR2 YENEEA. This CDR3 contains 13 residues. V dropped 1 base and J dropped 7 bases, with 11 bases sitting between them. The rearrangement uses TRBV11-3 and TRBJ2-7; D is perhaps TRBD1 (5 bases). This receptor was obtained from a man between 40 and 49 years old in good health and CMV-seropositive. The sample taken for sequencing was PBMCs. DNA for the CDR3: TGTGCCAGCAGCTTAGTTCAGGGCCGGGAGCAGTACTTC. Protein: CASSLVQGREQYF.